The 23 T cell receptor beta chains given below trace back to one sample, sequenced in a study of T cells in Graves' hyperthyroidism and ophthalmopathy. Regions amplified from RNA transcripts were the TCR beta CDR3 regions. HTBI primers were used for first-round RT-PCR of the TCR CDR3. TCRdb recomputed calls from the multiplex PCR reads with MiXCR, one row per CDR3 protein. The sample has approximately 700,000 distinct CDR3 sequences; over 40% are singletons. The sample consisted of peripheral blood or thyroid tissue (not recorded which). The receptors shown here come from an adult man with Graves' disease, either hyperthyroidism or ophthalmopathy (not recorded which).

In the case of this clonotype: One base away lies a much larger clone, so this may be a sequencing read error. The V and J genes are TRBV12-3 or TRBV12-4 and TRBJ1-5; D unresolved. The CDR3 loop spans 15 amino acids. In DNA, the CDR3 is TGTGCCAGCAGTGGACGACCCCATAGCAATCACCCCCAGCATTTT. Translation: CASSGRPHSNHPQHF.

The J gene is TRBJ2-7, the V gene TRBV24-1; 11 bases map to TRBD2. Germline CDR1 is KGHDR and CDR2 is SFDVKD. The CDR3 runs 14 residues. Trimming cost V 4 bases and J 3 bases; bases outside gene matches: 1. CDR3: CATSETSGSYEQYF. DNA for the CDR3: TGTGCCACCAGTGAAACTAGCGGGAGCTACGAGCAGTACTTC.

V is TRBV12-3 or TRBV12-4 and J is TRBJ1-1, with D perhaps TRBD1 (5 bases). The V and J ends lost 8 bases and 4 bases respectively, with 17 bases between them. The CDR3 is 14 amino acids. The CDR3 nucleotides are TGTGCCAGCTCAGCCAGGGACGCGGCCACTGAAGCTTTCTTT. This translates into CASSARDAATEAFF.

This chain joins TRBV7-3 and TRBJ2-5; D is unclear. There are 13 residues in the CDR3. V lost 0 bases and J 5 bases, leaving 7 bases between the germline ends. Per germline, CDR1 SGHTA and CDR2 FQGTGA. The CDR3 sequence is CASSLTAGETQYF. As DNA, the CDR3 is TGTGCCAGCAGCTTAACGGCCGGGGAGACCCAGTACTTC.

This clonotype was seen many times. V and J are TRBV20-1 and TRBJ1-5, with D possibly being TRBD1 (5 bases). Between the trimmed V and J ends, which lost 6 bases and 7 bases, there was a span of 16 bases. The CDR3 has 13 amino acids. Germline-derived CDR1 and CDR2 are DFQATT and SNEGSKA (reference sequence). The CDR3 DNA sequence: TGCAGTGCCGGGGACGGCCGAGGGCAGCCCCAGCATTTT. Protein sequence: CSAGDGRGQPQHF.

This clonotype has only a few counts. The CDR3 protein is CATPGGTNEKLFF. CDR3 DNA sequence: TGTGCCACCCCAGGAGGGACTAATGAAAAACTGTTTTTT. The chain couples TRBV2 to TRBJ1-4; D call uncertain. Looked up from germline, CDR1 is SNHLY and CDR2 is FYNNEI. V shed 10 bases and J shed 2 bases, with 11 bases lying between them. CDR3 length equals 13 residues.

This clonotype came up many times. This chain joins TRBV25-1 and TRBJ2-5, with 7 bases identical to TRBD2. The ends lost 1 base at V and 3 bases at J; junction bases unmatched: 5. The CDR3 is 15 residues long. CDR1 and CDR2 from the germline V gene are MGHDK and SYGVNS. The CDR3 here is CASSESWGREETQYF. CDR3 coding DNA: TGTGCCAGCAGTGAATCGTGGGGGAGGGAAGAGACCCAGTACTTC.

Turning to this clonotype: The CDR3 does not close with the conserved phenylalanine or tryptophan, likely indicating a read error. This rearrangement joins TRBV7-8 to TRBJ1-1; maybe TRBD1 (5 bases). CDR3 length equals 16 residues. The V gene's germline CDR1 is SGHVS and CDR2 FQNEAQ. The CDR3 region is CASSLAWGTWNTEAFS. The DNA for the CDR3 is TGTGCCAGCAGCTTAGCGTGGGGGACTTGGAACACCGAAGCTTTCTCT.

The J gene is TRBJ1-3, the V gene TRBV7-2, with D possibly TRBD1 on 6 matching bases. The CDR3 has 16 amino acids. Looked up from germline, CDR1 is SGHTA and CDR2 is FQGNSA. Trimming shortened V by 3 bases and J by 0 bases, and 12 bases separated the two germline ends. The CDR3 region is CASSLRDIRSGNTIYF. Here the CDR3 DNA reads TGTGCCAGCAGCTTGCGGGACATTCGCTCTGGAAACACCATATATTTT.

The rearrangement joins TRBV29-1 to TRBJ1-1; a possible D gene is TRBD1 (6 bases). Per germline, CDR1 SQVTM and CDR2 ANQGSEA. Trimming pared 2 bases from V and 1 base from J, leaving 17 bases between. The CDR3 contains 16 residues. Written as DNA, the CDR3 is TGCAGCGTTGAAAGGGGGGGCGCGGGTCCGAACACTGAAGCTTTCTTT. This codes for CSVERGGAGPNTEAFF.

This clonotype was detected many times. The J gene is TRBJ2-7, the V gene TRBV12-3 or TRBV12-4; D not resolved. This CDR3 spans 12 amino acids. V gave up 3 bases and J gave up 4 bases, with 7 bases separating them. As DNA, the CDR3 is TGTGCCAGCAGTTTTGGTCCGTACGAGCAGTACTTC. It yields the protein CASSFGPYEQYF.

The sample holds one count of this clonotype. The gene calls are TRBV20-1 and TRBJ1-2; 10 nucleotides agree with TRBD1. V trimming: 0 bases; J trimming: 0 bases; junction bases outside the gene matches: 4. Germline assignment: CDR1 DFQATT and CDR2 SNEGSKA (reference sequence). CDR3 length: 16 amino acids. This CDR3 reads CSARDPGQGTNYGYTF. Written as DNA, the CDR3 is TGCAGTGCTAGAGATCCGGGACAGGGGACTAACTATGGCTACACCTTC.

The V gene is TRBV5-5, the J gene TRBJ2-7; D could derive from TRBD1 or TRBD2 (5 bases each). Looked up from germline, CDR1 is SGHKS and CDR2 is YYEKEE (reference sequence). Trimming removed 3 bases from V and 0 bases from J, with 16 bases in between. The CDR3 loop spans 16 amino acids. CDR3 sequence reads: CASSSARGISSYEQYF. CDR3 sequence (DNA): TGTGCCAGCAGCTCGGCGAGGGGCATTAGCTCCTACGAGCAGTACTTC.

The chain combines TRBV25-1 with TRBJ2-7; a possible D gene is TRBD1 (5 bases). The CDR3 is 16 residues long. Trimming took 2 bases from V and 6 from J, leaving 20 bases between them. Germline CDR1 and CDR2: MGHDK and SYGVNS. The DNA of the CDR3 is TGTGCCAGCAGTGAACTAGGGGCCGCGACTTATTCCGAGCAGTACTTC. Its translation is CASSELGAATYSEQYF.

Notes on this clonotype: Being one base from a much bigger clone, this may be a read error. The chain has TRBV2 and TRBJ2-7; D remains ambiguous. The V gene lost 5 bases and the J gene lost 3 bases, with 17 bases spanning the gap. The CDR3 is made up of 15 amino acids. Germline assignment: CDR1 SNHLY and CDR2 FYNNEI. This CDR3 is CASSTQTGSYYEQYF. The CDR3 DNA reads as TGTGCCAGCAGTACCCAGACGGGCAGCTACTACGAGCAGTACTTC. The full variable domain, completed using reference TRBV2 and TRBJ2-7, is EPEVTQTPSHQVTQMGQEVILRCVPISNHLYFYWYRQILGQKVEFLVSFYNNEISEKSEIFDDQFSVERPDGSNFTLKIRSTKLEDSAMYFCASSTQTGSYYEQYFGPGTRLTVT.

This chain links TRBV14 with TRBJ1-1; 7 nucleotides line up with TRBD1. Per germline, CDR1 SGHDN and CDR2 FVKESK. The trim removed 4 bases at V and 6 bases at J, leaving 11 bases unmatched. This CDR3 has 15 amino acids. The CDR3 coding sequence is TGTGCCAGCAGCCCCCCTGACAGGGTTATCTCTGAAGCTTTCTTT. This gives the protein CASSPPDRVISEAFF.

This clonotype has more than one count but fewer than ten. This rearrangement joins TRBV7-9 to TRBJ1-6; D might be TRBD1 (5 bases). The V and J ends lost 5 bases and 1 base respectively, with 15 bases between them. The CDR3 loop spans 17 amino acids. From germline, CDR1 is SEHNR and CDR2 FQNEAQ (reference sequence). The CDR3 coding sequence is TGTGCCAGCAGCCCCCCGGCGGCAGGGTCCTATAATTCACCCCTCCACTTT. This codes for CASSPPAAGSYNSPLHF.

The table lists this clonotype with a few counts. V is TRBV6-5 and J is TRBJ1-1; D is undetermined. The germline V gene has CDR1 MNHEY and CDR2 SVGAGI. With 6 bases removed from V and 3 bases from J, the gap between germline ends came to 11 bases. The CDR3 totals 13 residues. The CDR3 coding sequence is TGTGCCAGCAGGTGGACCGTGGACACTGAAGCTTTCTTT. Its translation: CASRWTVDTEAFF.

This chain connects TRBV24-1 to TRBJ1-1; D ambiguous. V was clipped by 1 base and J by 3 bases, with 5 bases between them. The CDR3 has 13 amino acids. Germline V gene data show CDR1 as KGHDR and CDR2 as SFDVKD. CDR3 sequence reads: CATSDLGHTEAFF. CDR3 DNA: TGTGCCACCAGTGATTTAGGGCACACTGAAGCTTTCTTT.

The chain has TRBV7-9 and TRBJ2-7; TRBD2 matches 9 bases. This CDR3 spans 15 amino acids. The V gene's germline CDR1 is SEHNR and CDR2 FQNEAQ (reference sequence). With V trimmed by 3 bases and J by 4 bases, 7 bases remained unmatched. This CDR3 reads CASSLDTSGLYEQYF. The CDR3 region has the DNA TGTGCCAGCAGCTTGGACACTAGCGGGCTTTACGAGCAGTACTTC.

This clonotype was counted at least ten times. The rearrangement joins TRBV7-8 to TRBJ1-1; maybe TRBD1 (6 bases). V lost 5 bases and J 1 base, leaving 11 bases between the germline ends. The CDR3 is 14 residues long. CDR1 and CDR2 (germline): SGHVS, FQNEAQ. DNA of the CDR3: TGTGCCAGCAGCCCGGGACACTCGAACACTGAAGCTTTCTTT. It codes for CASSPGHSNTEAFF.

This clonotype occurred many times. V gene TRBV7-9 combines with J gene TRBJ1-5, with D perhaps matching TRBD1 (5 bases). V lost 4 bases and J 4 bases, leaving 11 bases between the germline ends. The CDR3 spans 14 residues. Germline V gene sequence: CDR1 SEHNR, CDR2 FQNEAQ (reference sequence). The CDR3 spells CASSSDSLNQPQHF. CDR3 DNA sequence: TGTGCCAGCAGCTCTGACAGCTTAAATCAGCCCCAGCATTTT.

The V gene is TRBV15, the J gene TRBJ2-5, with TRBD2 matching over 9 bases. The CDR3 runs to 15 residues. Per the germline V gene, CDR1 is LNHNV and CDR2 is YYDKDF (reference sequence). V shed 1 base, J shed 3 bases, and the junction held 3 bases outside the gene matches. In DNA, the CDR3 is TGTGCCACCAGCAGAGTAGTAGCGGGAGAAGAGACCCAGTACTTC. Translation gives CATSRVVAGEETQYF.